These 24 T cell receptor beta chains were sequenced from one sample in a study of T cell responses to AZD1222 COVID-19 vaccine. This table comes from immunoSEQ multiplex PCR, and its TCRdb copy is limited to in-frame clones, with some not included. The table has fewer than 120,000 clones, around 92% seen once. The starting material was peripheral blood, obtained on day 0 of AZD1222 vaccination. The origin of the receptors is an adult in good health.

This clone was picked up a small number of times. The chain carries TRBV19 and TRBJ1-5; maybe TRBD1 (6 bases). The CDR3 is 16 amino acids. Deletions cut 4 bases from V and 2 bases from J, with 15 bases between. The germline V gene encodes CDR1 LNHDA and CDR2 SQIVND (reference sequence). CDR3 in amino acids: CASSTSGVKGNQPQHF. The CDR3 DNA is TGTGCCAGTAGTACCTCAGGGGTTAAGGGCAATCAGCCCCAGCATTTT.

The rearrangement links TRBV27 to TRBJ1-1; 7 bases are a match to TRBD1. Germline values: CDR1 MNHEY, CDR2 SMNVEV (reference sequence). This CDR3 spans 14 amino acids. V dropped 2 bases and J dropped 6; count of bases not matched to a gene: 6. CDR3 in DNA: TGTGCCAGCAGTTTACAGGGGGATGTGGCTGAAGCTTTCTTT. Translated, it gives CASSLQGDVAEAFF.

This rearrangement joins TRBV28 to TRBJ2-5; D gene unclear. The V gene lost 7 bases and the J gene lost 2 bases, with 17 bases spanning the gap. Germline V gives CDR1 MDHEN, CDR2 SYDVKM. The CDR3 has 15 residues. CDR3 sequence (DNA): TGTGCCAGCAACAGTGCATGGGGTCTTCAAGAGACCCAGTACTTC. Its protein is CASNSAWGLQETQYF.

The gene calls are TRBV3-1 (or the pseudogene TRBV3-2) and TRBJ2-1, with D unclear. Trimming took off 2 bases at V and 2 bases at J, with 13 bases between the two ends. CDR3 length: 16 residues. Germline V gives CDR1 LGHDT, CDR2 YNNKEL (reference sequence). The CDR3 is CASSQSRKRTYNEQFF. The CDR3 DNA is TGTGCCAGCAGCCAAAGCCGAAAAAGGACCTACAATGAGCAGTTCTTC.

This clone occurred once. J is TRBJ2-2 and V is TRBV7-9; possible D gene TRBD1, 5 bases. V was pared by 2 bases and J by 7 bases, with 14 bases between. CDR3 size: 15 residues. Looked up from germline, CDR1 is SEHNR and CDR2 is FQNEAQ (reference sequence). For the CDR3, the DNA is TGTGCCAGCAGCTTACAGGGCCGAGAGATCGGGGAGCTGTTTTTT. Its protein is CASSLQGREIGELFF.

CDR3 in amino acids: CASSEGVIGQGGSGNTIYF. The CDR3 DNA reads as TGTGCCAGCAGTGAAGGCGTGATAGGACAGGGTGGCTCTGGAAACACCATATATTTT. The chain carries TRBV6-1 and TRBJ1-3; TRBD1 aligns across 8 bases. Germline CDR1 reads MNHNS; CDR2 reads SASEGT. V trimming: 1 base; J trimming: 0 bases; junction bases outside the gene matches: 11. The CDR3 sequence is 19 residues long.

The J gene is TRBJ1-1, the V gene TRBV27; 8 nucleotides align to TRBD1. V trimming: 5 bases; J trimming: 11 bases; junction bases outside the gene matches: 10. The CDR3 runs 13 residues. CDR1 and CDR2 from the germline V gene are MNHEY and SMNVEV (reference sequence). CDR3 amino acids: CASSPGDRFLAFF. CDR3 DNA: TGTGCCAGCAGTCCTGGGGACAGGTTTCTTGCTTTCTTT.

The chain is built from TRBV7-6 and TRBJ1-3, with D tentatively TRBD1 (6 bases). Germline V gene lookup returns CDR1 SGHVS and CDR2 FNYEAQ. Deletions cut 4 bases from V and 0 bases from J, with 13 bases between. CDR3 size: 16 residues. Here the CDR3 DNA reads TGTGCCAGCAGCTCCGGGGGGGGGCTCTCTGGAAACACCATATATTTT. The encoded protein is CASSSGGGLSGNTIYF.

This CDR3 is CASSPLTQGTDSNQPQHF. The CDR3 DNA follows: TGTGCCAGCAGCCCCCTGACCCAAGGCACGGATAGCAATCAGCCCCAGCATTTT. The V and J genes are TRBV6-4 and TRBJ1-5; no firm D call. V lost 6 bases and J lost 0, with 21 bases in between. This CDR3 comprises 18 residues. Germline CDR1 is MRHNA and CDR2 is SNTAGT.

V is TRBV5-6 and J is TRBJ1-5; D uncertain. V was clipped by 3 bases and J by 4 bases, with 26 bases between them. Per germline, CDR1 SGHDT and CDR2 YYEEEE. CDR3 size: 19 residues. CDR3 nucleotide sequence: TGTGCCAGCAGCTCGACAAAAAGACCTAGACGTTGGGAGAATCAGCCCCAGCATTTT. Residues: CASSSTKRPRRWENQPQHF.

The rearrangement links TRBV7-8 to TRBJ2-5, with a tentative D call TRBD2 (5 bases). CDR3 length equals 15 residues. CDR1 and CDR2 (germline): SGHVS, FQNEAQ. The V and J ends lost 5 bases and 3 bases respectively, with 16 bases between them. Here the CDR3 DNA reads TGTGCCAGCAGCCTCTGGGCCCAGCGGAAAGAGACCCAGTACTTC. Protein product: CASSLWAQRKETQYF. Full variable domain (missing parts from reference TRBV7-8 and TRBJ2-5): GAGVSQSPRYKVAKRGQDVALRCDPISGHVSLFWYQQALGQGPEFLTYFQNEAQLDKSGLPSDRFFAERPEGSVSTLKIQRTQQEDSAVYLCASSLWAQRKETQYFGPGTRLLVL.

This rearrangement joins TRBV3-1 (or the pseudogene TRBV3-2) to TRBJ2-7, with D unresolved. Looked up from germline, CDR1 is LGHDT and CDR2 is YNNKEL (reference sequence). CDR3 length equals 15 residues. Trimming removed 3 bases at V and 6 bases at J, with 18 bases between. The CDR3 nucleotides read TGTGCCAGCAGCCAGGGCTTCGCAGCCCGGCTCGAGCAGTACTTC. This encodes CASSQGFAARLEQYF.

The chain employs TRBV19 and TRBJ2-5; a weak D match, TRBD1 (5 bases). With 2 bases removed from V and 5 bases from J, the gap between germline ends came to 9 bases. This CDR3 has 13 amino acids. Germline assignment: CDR1 LNHDA and CDR2 SQIVND (reference sequence). The CDR3: CASSIQGRETQYF. In DNA form, the CDR3 reads TGTGCCAGTAGTATACAGGGTCGGGAGACCCAGTACTTC.

This chain connects TRBV12-3 or TRBV12-4 to TRBJ1-1; D is unresolved. The CDR3 covers 13 residues. Deletions cut 6 bases from V and 4 bases from J, with 12 bases between. The CDR3 nucleotides are TGTGCCAGCAGCTCACAGCGGAGCACTGAAGCTTTCTTT. Protein: CASSSQRSTEAFF.

The rearrangement joins TRBV29-1 to TRBJ1-2; unclear D gene. Germline V lookup: CDR1 SQVTM, CDR2 ANQGSEA. The CDR3 extends over 11 amino acids. V lost 3 bases and J 4 bases, leaving 6 bases between the germline ends. The CDR3 region is CSVDRIYGYTF. CDR3 coding DNA: TGCAGCGTTGACAGAATCTATGGCTACACCTTC.

This sequence joins TRBV16 and TRBJ1-2; no clear D gene. This CDR3 region has 17 residues. V was shortened by 0 bases and J by 0 bases, with 14 bases between the two germline ends. CDR1 is KGHSY and CDR2 is FQNENV in the germline V gene. CDR3 in amino acids: CASSQSLAGPANYGYTF. The CDR3 nucleotides are TGTGCCAGCAGCCAATCACTGGCAGGCCCAGCTAACTATGGCTACACCTTC.

This rearrangement joins TRBV7-2 to TRBJ1-4; TRBD1 agrees at 7 bases. The length of the CDR3 is 15 residues. The V gene end was trimmed by 4 bases and the J gene end by 5 bases; junction bases not matched to a gene: 7. Germline V gene sequence: CDR1 SGHTA, CDR2 FQGNSA. The CDR3, as DNA: TGTGCCAGCAGCTACCGACAGGGTAGAAATGAAAAACTGTTTTTT. It encodes CASSYRQGRNEKLFF.

The chain joins TRBV7-9 to TRBJ2-7; 8 bases align to TRBD1. The CDR3 spans 18 residues. Germline assignment: CDR1 SEHNR and CDR2 FQNEAQ (reference sequence). The V gene end was trimmed by 1 base and the J gene end by 6 bases; junction bases not matched to a gene: 17. This CDR3 reads CASSLVPGQAGWGVEQYF. CDR3 coding DNA: TGTGCCAGCAGCTTAGTTCCGGGACAGGCTGGCTGGGGTGTCGAGCAGTACTTC.

The rearrangement joins TRBV4-1 to TRBJ1-6; D ambiguous. Trimming took off 6 bases at V and 8 bases at J, with 14 bases between the two ends. The CDR3 sequence is 14 residues long. Germline V lookup: CDR1 MGHRA, CDR2 YSYEKL. The CDR3 nucleotides read TGCGCCAGCAGGTTACAGAATAGCTATTCACCCCTCCACTTT. Encoded protein: CASRLQNSYSPLHF.

This clone was found once. In nucleotides, the CDR3 is TGTGCCAGCAGTTTTGAGTTTTCAACTAATGAAAAACTGTTTTTT. Its protein is CASSFEFSTNEKLFF. The chain has TRBV6-5 and TRBJ1-4; D is unclear. Germline lookup yields CDR1 MNHEY and CDR2 SVGAGI. V was shortened by 4 bases and J by 0 bases, with 9 bases between the two germline ends. This CDR3 contains 15 residues.

This chain links TRBV11-3 with TRBJ1-4, with unresolved D. This CDR3 spans 14 amino acids. Germline CDR1 SGHNT, CDR2 YENEEA. V lost 5 bases and J lost 8, with 15 bases in between. For the CDR3, the DNA is TGTGCCAGCAGCCGCCCCGCCGATCCGGAAAAACTGTTTTTT. Translation: CASSRPADPEKLFF.

The CDR3: CASSLTSGAGGELFF. The CDR3 DNA is TGTGCCAGCAGTTTGACTAGCGGGGCTGGCGGGGAGCTGTTTTTT. The rearrangement links TRBV2 to TRBJ2-2; TRBD2 matches 11 bases. V was pared by 5 bases and J by 7 bases, with 6 bases of the junction left unmatched. Germline V gene sequence: CDR1 SNHLY, CDR2 FYNNEI. CDR3 length: 15 amino acids.

J is TRBJ1-3 and V is TRBV11-3; D remains unclear. Trimming stripped 0 bases from V and 0 bases from J, with 9 bases between. The length of the CDR3 is 16 residues. CDR1 SGHNT and CDR2 YENEEA come from the germline V gene. The CDR3 DNA is TGTGCCAGCAGCTTAGATAGTAAGCTCTCTGGAAACACCATATATTTT. Translation gives CASSLDSKLSGNTIYF.

The chain carries TRBV29-1 and TRBJ1-1; no clear D. The V gene lost 6 bases and the J gene lost 6 bases, with 20 bases spanning the gap. CDR1 and CDR2 from the germline V gene are SQVTM and ANQGSEA. This CDR3 spans 14 amino acids. The CDR3 region has the DNA TGCAGCGTCCCACGCCAGGATTCCTTGCCTGAAGCTTTCTTT. Translation gives CSVPRQDSLPEAFF.